These 15 T cell receptor beta chains were all obtained from the same sample, sequenced in a study of blood T cells in healthy people across ages. Sample-barcoded 5' priming and a J-beta primer mix drove a second PCR of roughly 6 to 12 cycles. TCRdb re-analysed the 5' RACE reads in MiXCR, keeping a single row per CDR3 protein. The sample lists about 640,000 distinct CDR3 sequences, under 65% seen once, with over 30% in the top ten. Material: blood. Source of these receptors: a man in his 60s in good health.

This clonotype was found many times. The genes are TRBV6-1 and TRBJ2-5; the D call may be TRBD1 or TRBD2 (5 bases each). The CDR3 is 15 amino acids. Germline V gene sequence: CDR1 MNHNS, CDR2 SASEGT. The V gene lost 1 base and the J gene lost 3 bases, with 12 bases spanning the gap. CDR3 region: CASSEVSGTEETQYF. Here the CDR3 DNA reads TGTGCCAGCAGTGAAGTATCGGGGACCGAAGAGACCCAGTACTTC.

The chain carries TRBV3-1 and TRBJ2-1; D unresolved. Trimming shortened V by 1 base and J by 4 bases, and 14 bases separated the two germline ends. Per the germline V gene, CDR1 is LGHDT and CDR2 is YNNKEL (reference sequence). The CDR3 sequence is 16 residues long. The CDR3 coding sequence is TGTGCCAGCAGCCAAGCGGTTGCGACAATATACAATGAGCAGTTCTTC. Translated, it gives CASSQAVATIYNEQFF.

This sequence joins TRBV20-1 and TRBJ2-1; D ambiguous. The germline V gene encodes CDR1 DFQATT and CDR2 SNEGSKA (reference sequence). V was trimmed by 6 bases and J by 9 bases, leaving 9 bases between them. The CDR3 is 10 residues long. CDR3 residues: CSATWGEQFF. CDR3 DNA sequence: TGCAGTGCCACCTGGGGTGAGCAGTTCTTC.

The V and J genes are TRBV28 and TRBJ1-4, with D perhaps TRBD1 (6 bases). With 5 bases removed from V and 8 bases from J, the gap between germline ends came to 18 bases. CDR1 is MDHEN, CDR2 SYDVKM, per germline. The CDR3 contains 15 residues. The CDR3, as DNA: TGTGCCAGCAGTCCTGCAGGGGCCGACGGGGAAAAACTGTTTTTT. Translating gives CASSPAGADGEKLFF.

This sequence joins TRBV7-2 and TRBJ1-1; no definite D call. V lost 2 bases and J lost 0, with 13 bases in between. The CDR3 spans 16 residues. Germline values: CDR1 SGHTA, CDR2 FQGNSA. In nucleotides, the CDR3 is TGTGCCAGCAGCTTACCGGGATTGGGTATGAACACTGAAGCTTTCTTT. This encodes CASSLPGLGMNTEAFF.

Only a few counts were recorded for this clonotype. The V gene is TRBV6-6, the J gene TRBJ2-5; D ambiguous. Trimming took off 0 bases at V and 5 bases at J, with 13 bases between the two ends. Germline V gene sequence: CDR1 MNHNY, CDR2 SVGAGI (reference sequence). The CDR3 runs 15 residues. DNA for the CDR3: TGTGCCAGCAGTTACTCGAGTTTAGTCGGTGAGACCCAGTACTTC. Its translation: CASSYSSLVGETQYF.

V is TRBV3-1 and J is TRBJ2-7; TRBD1 agrees at 9 bases. This CDR3 spans 16 amino acids. With V trimmed by 4 bases and J by 5 bases, 12 bases remained unmatched. The germline V gene encodes CDR1 LGHDT and CDR2 YNNKEL (reference sequence). The CDR3 here is CASSLIPGQGMDEQYF. For the CDR3, the DNA is TGTGCCAGCAGCCTGATACCGGGACAGGGTATGGACGAGCAGTACTTC.

This clonotype was counted between two and nine times. The chain is built from TRBV29-1 and TRBJ1-2; D unclear. CDR1 is SQVTM and CDR2 is ANQGSEA in the germline V gene. The V gene lost 4 bases and the J gene lost 2 bases, with 11 bases spanning the gap. This CDR3 contains 13 residues. The CDR3 spells CSVVGRQNYGYTF. The CDR3 nucleotides read TGCAGCGTTGTCGGCAGGCAGAACTATGGCTACACCTTC.

The CDR3 nucleotides are TGTGCCAGCTCGGGGACCTGGGCCAATGAGCAGTTCTTC. Residues: CASSGTWANEQFF. This chain connects TRBV18 to TRBJ2-1, with D possibly called TRBD1 or TRBD2 (5 bases each). Germline V gene data show CDR1 as KGHSH and CDR2 as LQKENI. The CDR3 spans 13 residues. The V end was cut by 6 bases, the J end by 6 bases, with 12 bases between.

This clonotype was seen once. The chain combines TRBV6-1 with TRBJ2-1, with D uncertain. This CDR3 is built from 16 residues. Looked up from germline, CDR1 is MNHNS and CDR2 is SASEGT. V was trimmed by 4 bases and J by 5 bases, leaving 18 bases between them. This CDR3 is CASSARFGPEDNEQFF. The CDR3, as DNA: TGTGCCAGCAGTGCCCGATTCGGCCCTGAAGACAATGAGCAGTTCTTC.

V is TRBV6-6 and J is TRBJ1-4, with a weak D call TRBD1 (5 bases). The CDR3 has 12 residues. Per the germline V gene, CDR1 is MNHNY and CDR2 is SVGAGI (reference sequence). The ends were cut back, 6 bases at V and 7 bases at J, with 9 bases in the middle. Here the CDR3 DNA reads TGTGCCAGCAGGCCTCAGGGTGAAAAACTGTTTTTT. Translated: CASRPQGEKLFF.

J is TRBJ1-2 and V is TRBV7-8; TRBD1 matches 7 bases. Germline CDR1 reads SGHVS; CDR2 reads FQNEAQ. This CDR3 has 16 residues. V was clipped by 5 bases and J by 4 bases; unmatched bases: 13. CDR3 protein: CASSPDRARASYGYTF. The CDR3 region has the DNA TGTGCCAGCAGCCCAGACAGGGCTCGGGCTAGCTATGGCTACACCTTC.

This rearrangement joins TRBV3-1 to TRBJ1-1, with a tentative D call TRBD1 (6 bases). V lost 3 bases and J lost 4, with 9 bases in between. The V gene's germline CDR1 is LGHDT and CDR2 YNNKEL (reference sequence). CDR3 length equals 13 residues. This chain's CDR3 is CASSQGAFTEAFF. CDR3 sequence (DNA): TGTGCCAGCAGCCAGGGGGCCTTCACTGAAGCTTTCTTT.

V usage is TRBV12-3 or TRBV12-4 and J usage is TRBJ2-3, with TRBD1 identical over 7 bases. Trimming removed 5 bases from V and 3 bases from J; junction bases left unmatched: 2. The CDR3 length is 13 residues. In nucleotides, the CDR3 is TGTGCCAGCAGTCCGACAGGGACAGATACGCAGTATTTT. It yields the protein CASSPTGTDTQYF.

This chain joins TRBV15 and TRBJ1-2, with D hard to call. The germline CDR1 and CDR2 sequences are LNHNV and YYDKDF (reference sequence). The CDR3 covers 13 residues. Trimming took 0 bases from V and 8 from J, leaving 10 bases between them. DNA of the CDR3: TGTGCCACCAGCAGAGATCAGGTGTGGGGCTACACCTTC. Residues: CATSRDQVWGYTF.